One and the same sample provided the 28 T cell receptor beta chains below, sequenced in a study of T cells in Graves' hyperthyroidism and ophthalmopathy. TCR beta CDR3 regions were amplified from RNA transcripts. First-round RT-PCR targeting the TCR CDR3 was performed with the HTBI primer set. Each CDR3 protein is one row after TCRdb ran MiXCR on the multiplex PCR reads. The sample contains fewer than 450,000 distinct CDR3 sequences, roughly 13% of which appear only once. The sequenced sample consisted of blood. These TCRs come from a man in his forties or fifties with Graves' ophthalmopathy.

The V and J genes are TRBV6-1 and TRBJ2-4; 12 bases align to TRBD2. The CDR3 is 17 residues long. V gave up 2 bases and J gave up 1 base; unmatched junction bases: 3. Germline CDR1 MNHNS, CDR2 SASEGT. The CDR3 DNA reads TGTGCCAGCAGTGAAACGACTAGCGGGAGCGCCAAAAACATTCAGTACTTC. Translation gives CASSETTSGSAKNIQYF.

This clonotype occurred a few times. The CDR3 reads CASRPGTASSYEQYF. The CDR3 nucleotides are TGCGCCAGCAGGCCCGGGACAGCCAGCTCCTACGAGCAGTACTTC. The rearrangement links TRBV5-1 to TRBJ2-7; 7 nucleotides agree with TRBD1. Germline loops: CDR1 SGHRS, CDR2 YFSETQ. This CDR3 is built from 15 residues. V shed 5 bases, J shed 0 bases, and the junction held 8 bases outside the gene matches. Full variable domain (outside the CDR3, taken from reference TRBV5-1 and TRBJ2-7): KAGVTQTPRYLIKTRGQQVTLSCSPISGHRSVSWYQQTPGQGLQFLFEYFSETQRNKGNFPGRFSGRQFSNSRSEMNVSTLELGDSALYLCASRPGTASSYEQYFGPGTRLTVT.

Concerning this clonotype itself: A clone one base away is much larger, so this may be a read error. The J gene is TRBJ2-7, the V gene TRBV6-1, with D hard to call. Germline CDR1 and CDR2: MNHNS and SASEGT. The CDR3 runs 14 residues. The CDR3 loop reads CTSSPGPDPYEQYF. CDR3 bases: TGTACCAGCAGTCCCGGCCCAGATCCCTACGAGCAGTACTTC.

This clonotype was detected a few times. The CDR3 here is CASSESIGQGTNEQFF. CDR3 nucleotide sequence: TGTGCCAGCAGTGAGAGCATTGGACAGGGCACCAATGAGCAGTTCTTC. The chain has TRBV6-1 and TRBJ2-1, with 8 bases aligning to TRBD1. The junction had 10 bases not matched to a gene; V was cut back by 3 bases and J by 6 bases. Per germline, CDR1 MNHNS and CDR2 SASEGT. This CDR3 region has 16 residues.

This chain connects TRBV6-6 to TRBJ1-2, with D perhaps TRBD1 (5 bases). The CDR3 consists of 14 residues. CDR1 is MNHNY, CDR2 SVGAGI, per germline (reference sequence). V was shortened by 2 bases and J by 8 bases, with 15 bases between the two germline ends. The CDR3 is CASSYISQGGGYTF. The DNA for the CDR3 is TGTGCCAGCAGTTACATTTCCCAGGGTGGCGGCTACACCTTC.

This clonotype was seen repeatedly, ten times or more. The J gene is TRBJ2-1, the V gene TRBV7-3; 8 bases map to TRBD2. Germline CDR1 is SGHTA and CDR2 is FQGTGA. CDR3 size: 14 residues. J lost 6 bases, V lost 5 bases, and 6 bases had no gene match. CDR3 in DNA: TGTGCCAGCAGCCTCACAGGGACTAGCAATGAGCAGTTCTTC. This encodes CASSLTGTSNEQFF.

The chain has TRBV28 and TRBJ1-5, with D unresolved. This CDR3 region has 12 residues. Trimming removed 4 bases from V and 15 bases from J, with 16 bases in between. Germline V gene lookup returns CDR1 MDHEN and CDR2 SYDVKM. The CDR3 loop reads CASSSPGLLTHF. The CDR3 DNA follows: TGTGCCAGCAGTTCCCCCGGGCTACTAACGCATTTT.

The chain combines TRBV7-2 with TRBJ1-2; 9 bases are shared with TRBD1. CDR1 SGHTA and CDR2 FQGNSA come from the germline V gene. The V segment lost 5 bases and the J segment 8 bases; nucleotides outside the gene matches: 12. The CDR3 covers 15 residues. CDR3 sequence reads: CASSLRGQGGEGYTF. In DNA, the CDR3 is TGTGCCAGCAGCCTCAGGGGACAGGGAGGCGAAGGCTACACCTTC.

The V call is TRBV19, the J call TRBJ2-3; possible D gene TRBD2, 7 bases. The CDR3 consists of 15 residues. The germline V gene has CDR1 LNHDA and CDR2 SQIVND (reference sequence). The V and J ends lost 5 bases and 2 bases respectively, with 14 bases between them. The CDR3, as DNA: TGTGCCAGTAGTCACGAGGGGGGGCCCACAGATACGCAGTATTTT. This codes for CASSHEGGPTDTQYF.

The CDR3 is CASSPRERSPYEQYF. The DNA for the CDR3 is TGCGCCAGCAGCCCCCGCGAGCGGAGCCCCTACGAGCAGTACTTC. The chain uses TRBV5-1 and TRBJ2-7; D might be TRBD2 (5 bases). The germline V gene has CDR1 SGHRS and CDR2 YFSETQ. The CDR3 contains 15 residues. V lost 4 bases to trimming and J lost 2 bases, with 16 bases between them.

This clonotype has at least ten counts. The rearrangement uses TRBV18 and TRBJ1-1; D remains ambiguous. The germline CDR1 and CDR2 sequences are KGHSH and LQKENI. V lost 3 bases to trimming and J lost 0 bases, with 8 bases between them. This CDR3 spans 14 amino acids. The CDR3 DNA follows: TGTGCCAGCTCACCCCCAGACCTGAACACTGAAGCTTTCTTT. Its protein product is CASSPPDLNTEAFF.

This clonotype appeared many times. This chain joins TRBV12-3 or TRBV12-4 and TRBJ2-1; 7 bases are a match to TRBD2. The CDR3 sequence is 14 residues long. J gave up 3 bases and V 6 bases, and 5 bases lay outside the gene matches. Written as DNA, the CDR3 is TGTGCCAGCAGGGGGGGGTACTACTACAATGAGCAGTTCTTC. Residues: CASRGGYYYNEQFF.

The V call is TRBV9, the J call TRBJ2-1; 11 bases are a match to TRBD2. V lost 3 bases, J lost 4 bases, and 6 bases stayed unmatched. This CDR3 has 16 amino acids. Germline V gene sequence: CDR1 SGDLS, CDR2 YYNGEE. The CDR3 region has the DNA TGTGCCAGCAGCGCGACCGGGACTAGCGGATACAATGAGCAGTTCTTC. It encodes CASSATGTSGYNEQFF.

The chain links TRBV4-1 to TRBJ2-1; TRBD1 is a possible D gene (5 bases). V lost 0 bases, J lost 9 bases, and 15 bases lay in between. In germline, CDR1 is MGHRA, CDR2 YSYEKL. The CDR3 contains 15 residues. The CDR3 nucleotides are TGCGCCAGCAGCCAAGAACGGGCACATAGGGGTGAGCAGTTCTTC. This codes for CASSQERAHRGEQFF.

This clonotype was found a few times. This rearrangement joins TRBV12-3 or TRBV12-4 to TRBJ2-5; weak D call: TRBD1 (5 bases). Trimming took off 8 bases at V and 7 bases at J, with 20 bases between the two ends. The CDR3 runs to 14 residues. The chain's CDR3 is CASRLQGGPGTQYF. CDR3 nucleotides: TGTGCCAGCCGCCTGCAGGGCGGTCCGGGGACCCAGTACTTC.

At least ten counts were recorded for this clonotype. V gene TRBV7-2 combines with J gene TRBJ2-7; D ambiguous. There are 13 residues in the CDR3. Trimming left V 5 bases short and J 3 bases short, with 11 bases between. Germline CDR1 SGHTA, CDR2 FQGNSA. CDR3 amino acids: CASSPQRDYEQYF. The CDR3 DNA is TGTGCCAGCAGCCCTCAGCGCGACTACGAGCAGTACTTC.

In its sample, this clonotype was seen many times. This chain joins TRBV20-1 and TRBJ2-7; 16 bases fit TRBD2. CDR1 is DFQATT and CDR2 is SNEGSKA in the germline V gene (reference sequence). CDR3 length equals 13 residues. The CDR3 nucleotides are TGCAGCGGGGGACTAGCGGGAGGGTACGAGCAGTACTTC. Its translation: CSGGLAGGYEQYF.

As to this clonotype: A much larger clone is a single base away; this may be a read error. The chain carries TRBV27 and TRBJ2-7, with 10 nucleotides matching TRBD1. Germline V CDR1 and CDR2: MNHEY, SMNVEV (reference sequence). The CDR3 extends over 14 amino acids. Trimming removed 5 bases from V and 2 bases from J; junction bases left unmatched: 3. CDR3 DNA: TGTGCCAGCAGTGCCGGGACAGGGGCCTACGAGCAGTACTTC. It encodes CASSAGTGAYEQYF.

This clonotype was observed many times. CDR3 in DNA: TGTGCCAGTAATAGCGGGAGGGCAGATACGCAGTATTTT. This gives the protein CASNSGRADTQYF. The chain combines TRBV2 with TRBJ2-3, with 11 positions matching TRBD2. The junction had 3 bases not matched to a gene; V was cut back by 9 bases and J by 4 bases. Germline CDR1 SNHLY, CDR2 FYNNEI. There are 13 residues in the CDR3. The whole variable domain, filled in from reference TRBV2 and TRBJ2-3, reads EPEVTQTPSHQVTQMGQEVILRCVPISNHLYFYWYRQILGQKVEFLVSFYNNEISEKSEIFDDQFSVERPDGSNFTLKIRSTKLEDSAMYFCASNSGRADTQYFGPGTRLTVL.

There are many counts of this clonotype. This sequence joins TRBV7-2 and TRBJ1-4; tentative D call: TRBD1 (5 bases). Between the trimmed V and J ends, which lost 2 bases and 11 bases, there was a span of 18 bases. The CDR3 totals 15 residues. In germline, CDR1 is SGHTA, CDR2 FQGNSA. The CDR3 reads CASSLRPRAREKLFF. DNA for the CDR3: TGTGCCAGCAGCTTACGACCGCGGGCCAGGGAGAAACTGTTTTTT.

V gene TRBV19 combines with J gene TRBJ1-2, with a possible D match to TRBD1 (6 bases). The ends were cut back, 1 base at V and 2 bases at J, with 14 bases in the middle. CDR1 is LNHDA and CDR2 is SQIVND in the germline V gene (reference sequence). The CDR3 spans 16 residues. CDR3 bases: TGTGCCAGTAGTATAGCTACAACAGGGATCAACTATGGCTACACCTTC. The encoded protein is CASSIATTGINYGYTF.

This clonotype was recorded once. The V and J genes are TRBV5-4 and TRBJ2-7; 12 nucleotides line up with TRBD2. Trimming took 4 bases from V and 3 from J; bases not matched to a gene: 14. There are 18 residues in the CDR3. CDR1 is SGHNT and CDR2 is YYREEE in the germline V gene (reference sequence). The CDR3 reads CASSRPGGETSGSYEQYF. The CDR3 nucleotides are TGTGCCAGCAGCCGCCCCGGGGGGGAGACTAGCGGGAGCTACGAGCAGTACTTC. Supplemented by reference TRBV5-4 and TRBJ2-7, the full variable domain reads ETGVTQSPTHLIKTRGQQVTLRCSSQSGHNTVSWYQQALGQGPQFIFQYYREEENGRGNFPPRFSGLQFPNYSSELNVNALELDDSALYLCASSRPGGETSGSYEQYFGPGTRLTVT.

In its sample, this clonotype was seen a few times. The chain couples TRBV10-1 to TRBJ2-3; D is unclear. Germline V gene data show CDR1 as WNHNN and CDR2 as SYGVQD (reference sequence). This CDR3 contains 15 residues. Trimming cost V 0 bases and J 2 bases, with 9 bases left between them. The CDR3: CASSESNSPTDTQYF. As DNA, the CDR3 is TGCGCCAGCAGTGAGTCGAACAGTCCCACAGATACGCAGTATTTT.

This clonotype was counted at least ten times. V gene TRBV12-3 or TRBV12-4 combines with J gene TRBJ2-1; 11 bases are a match to TRBD1. The V and J ends lost 6 bases and 2 bases, in that order; junction bases with no gene match: 3. The CDR3 is made up of 15 amino acids. The DNA for the CDR3 is TGTGCCAGCAGCGGGGGACAGGGGGCCTACAATGAGCAGTTCTTC. Translated, it gives CASSGGQGAYNEQFF.

This clonotype was detected ten times or more. V is TRBV30 and J is TRBJ1-1; no firm D call. Germline assignment: CDR1 GTSNPN and CDR2 SVGIG (reference sequence). The CDR3 totals 11 residues. V lost 7 bases and J 8 bases, leaving 14 bases between the germline ends. The CDR3 coding sequence is TGTGCCTTACGAGGGCTGATCGAAGCTTTCTTT. Encoded protein: CALRGLIEAFF.

The gene calls are TRBV19 and TRBJ1-1, with D unresolved. The CDR3 loop spans 14 amino acids. V was pared by 3 bases and J by 0 bases, with 8 bases between. Germline V CDR1 and CDR2: LNHDA, SQIVND (reference sequence). The CDR3 nucleotides read TGTGCCAGTAGTATTCGGCCGTTGAACACTGAAGCTTTCTTT. Translating gives CASSIRPLNTEAFF.

This chain connects TRBV27 to TRBJ2-4, with 9 nucleotides matching TRBD1. V lost 3 bases, J lost 2 bases, and 5 bases stayed unmatched. This CDR3 contains 16 residues. CDR1 is MNHEY, CDR2 SMNVEV, per germline (reference sequence). This CDR3 is CASSLLNRGPKNIQYF. The CDR3 nucleotides read TGTGCCAGCAGTTTGCTCAACAGGGGGCCCAAAAACATTCAGTACTTC.

This clonotype was counted at least ten times. Written as DNA, the CDR3 is TGTGCCAGCAGTCCCGGTCTGGGCACAGCAACGCAGTATTTT. Its translation: CASSPGLGTATQYF. The V and J genes are TRBV28 and TRBJ2-3; D call uncertain. In germline, CDR1 is MDHEN, CDR2 SYDVKM. V lost 5 bases to trimming and J lost 9 bases, with 18 bases between them. This CDR3 is built from 14 residues.